The clone carrying this T cell receptor (beta chain) came up many times. Its antigen is as yet unknown. Making TCR beta cDNA involved around 540 ng total RNA and a constant-region primer. Each TCR beta library was derived from three nested multiplex PCR rounds that employed slightly modified ARM-PCR. The opening two PCR rounds, ten to eleven cycles each, paired TRBV1-TRBV30 forward primers with a C-beta reverse primer. Each CDR3 protein is one row after TCRdb ran MiXCR on the multiplex PCR reads. The sample has approximately 80,000 distinct CDR3 sequences, roughly 72% seen once. These data come from a study of tumor-infiltrating lymphocytes in primary liver carcinoma. Study context: Roughly 3.5 to 7.13 million productive TCRbeta reads were obtained per sample, with similar numbers across tissue types. Study conclusions and caveats: Overlap in tumor-adjacent and tumor-blood pairs fell below that of tumor region pairs.

Between roughly 20 and 30 mg of unsorted bulk tissue served as the source from which RNA and DNA were co-extracted. The V gene's germline CDR1 is MNHNS and CDR2 SASEGT. Germline trimming cut 5 bases from V and 8 bases from J; bases unmatched to any gene: 12. The CDR3 sequence is 15 residues long. Source material: tumor-adjacent normal liver tissue. The chain uses TRBV6-1 and TRBJ1-1, with 9 bases fitting TRBD1. This receptor was taken from a man between 35 and 55 years old with primary liver carcinoma and hepatitis B virus infection. The CDR3, as DNA: TGTGCCAGCAGTCTCACAGGGGGCGGAGGACGAGAAGCTTTCTTT. It yields the protein CASSLTGGGGREAFF.